This TCR beta chain appears in the sequencing data of a study of blood T cell repertoires in COVID-19. Overall study: The samples span acute and convalescent COVID-19 from the United States, Italy and Spain. Nucleic acid was either cDNA or gDNA, and it came from T cells, B-cell-depleted T cells, or PBMCs.

V was shortened by 4 bases and J by 4 bases, with 22 bases between the two germline ends. The CDR3 is 17 amino acids. Per germline, CDR1 MNHNS and CDR2 SASEGT. In the original processing: For nucleated cells, counts were estimated from reference gene primer amplification. The repertoire was sequenced with immunoSEQ multiplex PCR; TCRdb's copy has only in-frame clones and lacks some. V, J and clone size are taken as reported in that table, and D and trimming were inferred from the DNA itself. The table has 150,000 to 180,000 clones, more than 80% seen once. The sequence was collected from a man in his fifties or sixties with acute or convalescent COVID-19. The chain employs TRBV6-1 and TRBJ1-2; D is unclear. Sequencing used peripheral blood. The CDR3 DNA reads TGTGCCAGCAGTGCCTTTGAGGGAAGGGAAAAGAGCTATGGCTACACCTTC. This codes for CASSAFEGREKSYGYTF.